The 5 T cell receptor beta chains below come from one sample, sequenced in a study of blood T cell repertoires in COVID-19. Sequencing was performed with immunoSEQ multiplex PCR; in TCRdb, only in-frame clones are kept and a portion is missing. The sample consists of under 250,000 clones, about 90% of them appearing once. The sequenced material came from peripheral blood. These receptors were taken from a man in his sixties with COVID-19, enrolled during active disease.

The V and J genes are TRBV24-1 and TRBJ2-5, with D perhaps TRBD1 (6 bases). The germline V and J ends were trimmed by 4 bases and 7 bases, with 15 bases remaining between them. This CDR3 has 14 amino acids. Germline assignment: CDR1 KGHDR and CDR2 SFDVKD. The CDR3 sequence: CATSDWTAGGTQYF. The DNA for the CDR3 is TGTGCCACCAGTGACTGGACAGCCGGAGGGACCCAGTACTTC.

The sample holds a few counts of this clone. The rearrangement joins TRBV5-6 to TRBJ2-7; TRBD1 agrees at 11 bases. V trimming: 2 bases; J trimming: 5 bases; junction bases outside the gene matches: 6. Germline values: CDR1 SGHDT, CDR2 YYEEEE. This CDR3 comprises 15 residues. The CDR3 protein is CASSFRGQGGHEQYF. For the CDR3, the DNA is TGTGCCAGCAGCTTCCGGGGACAGGGGGGACACGAGCAGTACTTC. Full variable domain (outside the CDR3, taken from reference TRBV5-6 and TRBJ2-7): DAGVTQSPTHLIKTRGQQVTLRCSPKSGHDTVSWYQQALGQGPQFIFQYYEEEERQRGNFPDRFSGHQFPNYSSELNVNALLLGDSALYLCASSFRGQGGHEQYFGPGTRLTVT.

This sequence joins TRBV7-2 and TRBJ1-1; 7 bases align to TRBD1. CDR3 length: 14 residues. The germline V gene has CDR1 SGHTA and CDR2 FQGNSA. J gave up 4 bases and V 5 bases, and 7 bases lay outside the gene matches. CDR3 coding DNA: TGTGCCAGCAGCGCGACGGAGGGGGCCACTGAAGCTTTCTTT. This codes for CASSATEGATEAFF.

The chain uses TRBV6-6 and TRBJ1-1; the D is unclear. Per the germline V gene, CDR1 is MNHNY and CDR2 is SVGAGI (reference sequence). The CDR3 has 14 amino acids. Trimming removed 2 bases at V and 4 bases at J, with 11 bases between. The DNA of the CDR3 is TGTGCCAGCAGTTACCCACTCAACGGCACTGAAGCTTTCTTT. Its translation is CASSYPLNGTEAFF.

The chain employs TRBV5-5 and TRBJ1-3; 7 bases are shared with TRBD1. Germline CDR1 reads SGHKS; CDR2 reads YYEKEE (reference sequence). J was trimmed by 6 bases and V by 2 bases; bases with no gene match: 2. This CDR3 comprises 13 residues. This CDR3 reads CASSFDRANTIYF. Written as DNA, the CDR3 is TGTGCCAGCAGCTTCGACAGGGCAAACACCATATATTTT.